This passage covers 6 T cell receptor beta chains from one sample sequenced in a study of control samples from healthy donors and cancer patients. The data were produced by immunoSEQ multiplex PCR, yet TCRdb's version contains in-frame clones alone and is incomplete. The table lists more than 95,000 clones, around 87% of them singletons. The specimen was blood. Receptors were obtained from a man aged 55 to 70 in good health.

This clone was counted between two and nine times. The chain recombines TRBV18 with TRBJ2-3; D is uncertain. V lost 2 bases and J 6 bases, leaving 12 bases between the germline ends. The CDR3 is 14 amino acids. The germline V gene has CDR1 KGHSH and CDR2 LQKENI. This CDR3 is CASSPGSTADTQYF. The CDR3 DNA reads TGTGCCAGCTCACCAGGGTCTACGGCGGATACGCAGTATTTT.

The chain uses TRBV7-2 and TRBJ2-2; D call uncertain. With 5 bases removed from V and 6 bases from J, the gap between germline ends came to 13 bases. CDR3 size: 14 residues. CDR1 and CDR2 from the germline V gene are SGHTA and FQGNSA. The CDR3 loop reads CASSHPPGSGELFF. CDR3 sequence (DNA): TGTGCCAGCAGCCACCCCCCGGGCTCCGGGGAGCTGTTTTTT. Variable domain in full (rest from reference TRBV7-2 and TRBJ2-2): GAGVSQSPSNKVTEKGKDVELRCDPISGHTALYWYRQSLGQGLEFLIYFQGNSAPDKSGLPSDRFSAERTGGSVSTLTIQRTQQEDSAVYLCASSHPPGSGELFFGEGSRLTVL.

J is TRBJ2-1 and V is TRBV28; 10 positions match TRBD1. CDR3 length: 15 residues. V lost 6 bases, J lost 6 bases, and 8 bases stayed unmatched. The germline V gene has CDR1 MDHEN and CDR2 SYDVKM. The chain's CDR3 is CASSLPGTGANEQFF. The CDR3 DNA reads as TGTGCCAGCAGCCTTCCCGGGACAGGGGCCAATGAGCAGTTCTTC.

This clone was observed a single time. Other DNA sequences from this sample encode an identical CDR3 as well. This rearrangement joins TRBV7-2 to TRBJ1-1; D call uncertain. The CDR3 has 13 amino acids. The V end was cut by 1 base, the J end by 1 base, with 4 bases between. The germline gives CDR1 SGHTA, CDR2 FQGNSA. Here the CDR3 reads CASSLGQNTEAFF. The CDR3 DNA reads TGTGCCAGCAGCTTAGGTCAGAACACTGAAGCTTTCTTT.

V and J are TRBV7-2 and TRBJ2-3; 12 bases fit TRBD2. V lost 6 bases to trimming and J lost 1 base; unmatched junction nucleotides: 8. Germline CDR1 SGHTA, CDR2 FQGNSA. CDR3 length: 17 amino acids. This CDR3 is CASRLTSGGSGTDTQYF. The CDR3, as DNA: TGTGCCAGCAGGTTAACTAGCGGGGGGAGCGGCACAGATACGCAGTATTTT.

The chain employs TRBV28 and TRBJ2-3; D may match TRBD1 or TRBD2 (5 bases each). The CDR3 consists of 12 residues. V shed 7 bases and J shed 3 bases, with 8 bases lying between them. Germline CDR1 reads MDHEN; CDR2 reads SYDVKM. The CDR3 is CASMGVTDTQYF. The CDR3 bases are TGTGCCAGCATGGGGGTGACAGATACGCAGTATTTT.